Included here is one T cell receptor beta chain sequence, with context. Its antigen target is currently unknown. No base quality values were provided; no much bigger clone lies one nucleotide off. These data come from a study of T cells after yellow fever vaccination (dated by TCRdb to between 2018 and 2021). In terms of the full investigation: Libraries from fractions with low cell numbers were prepared with the SMART-Seq v4 Ultra Low Input RNA kit. Blood was collected at multiple timepoints before and after primary and secondary immunization, and bulk PBMC replicates and cell subsets were isolated. Two healthy male donors, one aged 18 to 30 and one aged 30 to 40 years, made up the cohort. To track T-cell clones before and after primary and booster YFV17D yellow fever vaccination, bulk TCR alpha and beta repertoires were sequenced longitudinally.

What the research found in general, with its limitations: Most clones expanded after primary vaccination were re-detected after the booster (almost 97% of CD4 and about nine tenths of CD8), suggesting broad memory maintenance. FACS-sorted repertoires could contain abundant contaminating clonotypes from the bulk population, so computational filtering was required. Only two donors were included in the study, so the extent to which the findings can be generalized is limited. Compared with the primary T-cell response, the secondary T-cell response was weaker but faster, peaking on day 5 rather than day 15. A small fraction of clonotypes showed up in both the CD4 and CD8 compartments, probably as a result of convergent recombination.

TCR cDNA was synthesized by 5'RACE template switching, which introduced a universal primer site and unique molecular identifiers. Priming of cDNA synthesis was performed from both the TCR alpha and TCR beta constant segments. Library amplification involved two PCR steps, and the second step added sample barcodes and sequencing adapters. Sequencing of libraries was performed on Illumina HiSeq 2500 (2x100 bp) or NovaSeq (2x150 bp). In the authors' own workflow: MIGEC was used to demultiplex reads and collapse the reads into UMI consensus sequences, and MiXCR was used for V(D)J alignment. Vaccine-responding clonotypes were defined with edgeR using replicate PBMC samples, requiring FDR below 0.01 and a log2 fold change above 5 up to day 15. Each bulk clonotype received a CD4 or CD8 identity based on whether the sequenced CD4 or CD8 repertoire contained that clonotype at higher abundance. TCRdb passed the public sequencing reads through fastp at Q25 and MiXCR, retaining productive beta sequences. Rows are combined by CDR3 protein, so each entry shows the most common genes and DNA. These V and J calls derive from TCRdb rather than the authors' analysis. The sample table records about 580,000 distinct CDR3 sequences; about a sixth of these occur just once. The top ten constitute 17% of the sample.

The CDR3 starts with the cysteine, ends with the phenylalanine, and has 16 residues. Of all the DNA, just the CDR3 is kept, 48 bases in frame from base 1. V sheds 8 bases and J sheds 6 bases, leaving 23 bases between their ends. From the germline V gene, CDR1 is MNHNS and CDR2 is SASEGT. Interpreted using the paper, the treatment or condition label stands for: live attenuated yellow fever vaccine strain. At every blood-draw timepoint, two biological replicates of bulk PBMCs were collected. A standard Ficoll-Paque protocol was used to isolate PBMCs from peripheral blood. TriZol was used to extract RNA from bulk PBMCs, from CD4 and CD8 fractions, and from dextramer-positive and dextramer-negative fractions.

The rearranged chain carries TRBV6-1 and TRBJ1-5; matching of 6 bases hints at TRBD1 as the D gene. Here the sequenced sample was PBMCs, taken 5 days after the first yellow fever vaccination. This sequence was found in a young man who received the YFV17D yellow fever vaccine. The DNA sequence reads TGTGCCAGCGAGCTCGGGGCAGGGGCGACGAGTCAGCCCCAGCATTTT. Translated, it reads CASELGAGATSQPQHF.